The 5 T cell receptor beta chains below come from one sample, sequenced in a study of cytomegalovirus exposure and HLA in healthy donors (dated by TCRdb to about 2017). Library preparation used the immunoSEQ multiplex PCR assay. For the multiplex PCR, a mixture combining 60 forward primers for TCR Vbeta segments and 13 reverse primers for TCR Jbeta segments was used. What TCRdb holds here is the immuneACCESS table cut down to in-frame rearrangements. Part of the clones is not present; checked against another copy, under half of the missing clones reflect an unresolved V gene, and the others are unexplained. Across this sample there are approximately 150,000 clones, with roughly 80% seen only once. Of the sample, 0.8% to 1.3% falls within the top ten clones. Source material: PBMCs. The receptors were gathered from a man aged 30 to 39 in good health and CMV-seronegative.

The chain links TRBV5-4 to TRBJ2-7; D is perhaps TRBD1 (6 bases). CDR1 SGHNT and CDR2 YYREEE come from the germline V gene (reference sequence). Trimming stripped 4 bases from V and 0 bases from J, with 14 bases between. The CDR3 runs to 15 residues. The CDR3 here is CASSPKAGVSYEQYF. CDR3 nucleotides: TGTGCCAGCAGCCCCAAGGCAGGGGTCTCCTACGAGCAGTACTTC. Full variable domain (outside the CDR3, taken from reference TRBV5-4 and TRBJ2-7): ETGVTQSPTHLIKTRGQQVTLRCSSQSGHNTVSWYQQALGQGPQFIFQYYREEENGRGNFPPRFSGLQFPNYSSELNVNALELDDSALYLCASSPKAGVSYEQYFGPGTRLTVT.

This clone was picked up one time. V and J are TRBV15 and TRBJ1-4, with TRBD1 identical over 9 bases. Unmatched junction bases numbered 10, after V lost 5 bases and J lost 6 bases. Looked up from germline, CDR1 is LNHNV and CDR2 is YYDKDF (reference sequence). CDR3 length: 16 amino acids. As DNA, the CDR3 is TGTGCCACCAGCCCCAAAGACAGGGGGTACCATGAAAAACTGTTTTTT. Protein sequence: CATSPKDRGYHEKLFF.

The chain joins TRBV9 to TRBJ2-1; D is possibly TRBD2 (6 bases). The germline CDR1 and CDR2 sequences are SGDLS and YYNGEE. The CDR3 spans 16 residues. Trimming left V 4 bases short and J 8 bases short, with 22 bases between. The CDR3 region has the DNA TGTGCCAGCAGCCCCGACCTGAGCGGGCCCAGGCATGAGCAGTTCTTC. As protein: CASSPDLSGPRHEQFF.

In this sample, this clone turned up once. The DNA for the CDR3 is TGTGCCAGCAGTGCGCCCTTCAATGAGCAGTTCTTC. It yields the protein CASSAPFNEQFF. The gene calls are TRBV27 and TRBJ2-1; D gene ambiguous. This CDR3 is 12 amino acids long. Germline V CDR1 and CDR2: MNHEY, SMNVEV (reference sequence). V was cut by 5 bases and J by 6 bases, with 8 bases left in between.

The chain combines TRBV11-2 with TRBJ2-7; 11 nucleotides line up with TRBD2. There are 20 residues in the CDR3. The germline V gene has CDR1 SGHAT and CDR2 FQNNGV. Trimming took 0 bases from V and 3 from J; bases not matched to a gene: 16. The DNA for the CDR3 is TGTGCCAGCAGCTTAGAATCTAAGGGACTAGCGGAGCTAATGGGCTACGAGCAGTACTTC. Encoded protein: CASSLESKGLAELMGYEQYF.